The following is a T cell receptor beta chain sequence with its context. Antigen specificity is unknown. This specimen comes from a study of identical twins. Study outcomes and limitations: Conclusions relied on cross-sectional statistical analysis, not following the same donors. Insertions were fewer in abundant cord blood beta clonotypes, whereas memory repertoires showed none of this pattern. One should note that invariant MAIT and iNKT cells could partly confound zero-insertion analyses.

Each cDNA held unique molecular identifiers, and template switching gave it a universal primer site. MiXCR was run by TCRdb on the 5' RACE reads, yielding one entry per CDR3 protein. The sample has 750,000 to 950,000 distinct CDR3 sequences; around 12% are singletons. Germline-derived CDR1 and CDR2 are SNHLY and FYNNEI. V gave up 2 bases and J gave up 9 bases; unmatched junction bases: 10. This CDR3 has 16 amino acids. This same sample was also part of a study on yellow fever vaccine responses in identical twins.

Source material: PBMCs. The source is a woman between 18 and 29 years old in good health. The chain recombines TRBV2 with TRBJ2-2; TRBD2 matches at 9 bases. In DNA, the CDR3 is TGTGCCAGCAGTGAACGGGAGCGGGGGGCCTACCGGGAGCTGTTTTTT. Translating gives CASSERERGAYRELFF.